The source of this T cell receptor (beta chain) is a study of T cell responses to AZD1222 COVID-19 vaccine. Study-level points and caveats: Among vaccine-associated CD4 TCRs, coverage spanned spike, with dominance at 160-218 and 743-854. The study found Spike-specific TCR breadth and depth rose after two AZD1222 doses. Reportedly, nearly half the spike-specific TCRs target unmutated variant regions.

The length of the CDR3 is 15 residues. Germline V gives CDR1 SGHTA, CDR2 FQGTGA. Trimming cost V 3 bases and J 1 base, with 12 bases left between them. Concerning this clone itself: Its antigen is unknown. Other nucleotide sequences in the sample specify the same CDR3.

Produced via immunoSEQ multiplex PCR; TCRdb's table is partial and in-frame only. This table holds around 200,000 clones, 80% to 90% found once. The starting material was peripheral blood, obtained on day 0 of AZD1222 vaccination. This TCR was recovered from an adult in good health. The chain has TRBV7-3 and TRBJ1-1; possible D gene TRBD1, 6 bases. The CDR3 protein is CASSLAPGQNTEAFF. DNA of the CDR3: TGTGCCAGCAGCTTGGCCCCGGGACAGAACACTGAAGCTTTCTTT.